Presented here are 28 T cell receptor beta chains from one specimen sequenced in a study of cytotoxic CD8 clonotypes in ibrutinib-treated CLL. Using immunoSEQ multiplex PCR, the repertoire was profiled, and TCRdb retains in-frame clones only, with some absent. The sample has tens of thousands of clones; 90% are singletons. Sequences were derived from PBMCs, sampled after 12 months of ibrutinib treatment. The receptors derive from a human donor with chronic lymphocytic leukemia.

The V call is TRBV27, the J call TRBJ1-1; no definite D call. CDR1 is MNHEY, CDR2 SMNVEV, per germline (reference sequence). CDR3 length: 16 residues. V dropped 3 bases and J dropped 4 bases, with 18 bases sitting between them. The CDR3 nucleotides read TGTGCCAGCAGTTTCCGCCTTCGGAGGCGAGGCACTGAAGCTTTCTTT. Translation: CASSFRLRRRGTEAFF.

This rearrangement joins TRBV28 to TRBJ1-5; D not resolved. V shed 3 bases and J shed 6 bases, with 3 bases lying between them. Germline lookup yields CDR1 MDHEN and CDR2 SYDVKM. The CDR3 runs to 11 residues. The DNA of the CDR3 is TGTGCCAGCAGTTTCAGTCAGCCCCAGCATTTT. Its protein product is CASSFSQPQHF.

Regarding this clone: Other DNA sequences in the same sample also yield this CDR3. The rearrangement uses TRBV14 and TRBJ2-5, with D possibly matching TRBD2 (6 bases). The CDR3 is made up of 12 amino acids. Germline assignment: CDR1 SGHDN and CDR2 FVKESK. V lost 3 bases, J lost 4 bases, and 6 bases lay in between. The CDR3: CASSQGGETQYF. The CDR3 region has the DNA TGTGCCAGCAGCCAGGGAGGAGAGACCCAGTACTTC. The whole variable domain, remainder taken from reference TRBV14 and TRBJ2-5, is EAGVTQFPSHSVIEKGQTVTLRCDPISGHDNLYWYRRVMGKEIKFLLHFVKESKQDESGMPNNRFLAERTGGTYSTLKVQPAELEDSGVYFCASSQGGETQYFGPGTRLLVL.

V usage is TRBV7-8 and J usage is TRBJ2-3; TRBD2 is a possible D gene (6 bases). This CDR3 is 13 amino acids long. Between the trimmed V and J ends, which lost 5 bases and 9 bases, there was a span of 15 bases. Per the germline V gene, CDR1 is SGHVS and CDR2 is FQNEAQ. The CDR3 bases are TGTGCCAGCAGCACCCACGGGGGAGGCACGCAGTATTTT. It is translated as CASSTHGGGTQYF.

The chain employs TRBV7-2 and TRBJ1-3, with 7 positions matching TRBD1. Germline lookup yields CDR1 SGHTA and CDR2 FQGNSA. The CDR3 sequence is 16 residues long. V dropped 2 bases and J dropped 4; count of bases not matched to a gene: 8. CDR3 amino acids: CASSLSGQTGGNTIYF. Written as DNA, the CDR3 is TGTGCCAGCAGCTTAAGTGGTCAGACAGGGGGAAACACCATATATTTT.

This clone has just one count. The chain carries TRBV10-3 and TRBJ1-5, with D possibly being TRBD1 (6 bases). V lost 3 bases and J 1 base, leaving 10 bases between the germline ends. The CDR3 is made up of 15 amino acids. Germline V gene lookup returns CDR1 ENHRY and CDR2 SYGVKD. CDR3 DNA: TGTGCCATCAGTGACATAGGGACAAGCAATCAGCCCCAGCATTTT. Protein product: CAISDIGTSNQPQHF.

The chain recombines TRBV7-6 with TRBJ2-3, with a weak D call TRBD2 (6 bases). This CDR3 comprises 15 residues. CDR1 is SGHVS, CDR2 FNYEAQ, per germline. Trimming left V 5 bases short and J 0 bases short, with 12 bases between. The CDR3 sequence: CASSPWDLSTDTQYF. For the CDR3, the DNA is TGTGCCAGCAGCCCTTGGGACTTAAGCACAGATACGCAGTATTTT. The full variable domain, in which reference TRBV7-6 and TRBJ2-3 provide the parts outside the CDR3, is GAGVSQSPRYKVTKRGQDVALRCDPISGHVSLYWYRQALGQGPEFLTYFNYEAQQDKSGLPNDRFSAERPEGSISTLTIQRTEQRDSAMYRCASSPWDLSTDTQYFGPGTRLTVL.

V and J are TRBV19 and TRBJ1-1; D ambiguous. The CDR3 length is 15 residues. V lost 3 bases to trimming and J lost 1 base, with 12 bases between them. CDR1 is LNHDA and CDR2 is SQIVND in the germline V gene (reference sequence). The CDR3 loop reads CASSIMGYENTEAFF. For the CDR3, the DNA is TGTGCCAGTAGTATCATGGGATACGAGAACACTGAAGCTTTCTTT.

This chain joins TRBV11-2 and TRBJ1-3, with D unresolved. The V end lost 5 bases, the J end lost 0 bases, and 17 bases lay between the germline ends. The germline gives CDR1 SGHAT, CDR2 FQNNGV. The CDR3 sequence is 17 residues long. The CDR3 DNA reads TGTGCCAGCAGCATCCGGGCCACAACAACCTCTGGAAACACCATATATTTT. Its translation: CASSIRATTTSGNTIYF.

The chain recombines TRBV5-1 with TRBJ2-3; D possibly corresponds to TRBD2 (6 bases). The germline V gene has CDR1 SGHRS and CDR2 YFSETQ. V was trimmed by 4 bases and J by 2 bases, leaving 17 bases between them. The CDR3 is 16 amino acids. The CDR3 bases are TGCGCCAGCAGCCCCATCCCTGCGGGATCCACAGATACGCAGTATTTT. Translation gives CASSPIPAGSTDTQYF.

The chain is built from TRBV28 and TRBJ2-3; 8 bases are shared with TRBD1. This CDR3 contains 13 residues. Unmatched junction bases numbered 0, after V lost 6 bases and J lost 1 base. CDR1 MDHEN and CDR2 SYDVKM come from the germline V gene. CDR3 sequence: CASRDRGTDTQYF. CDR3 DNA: TGTGCCAGCAGGGACAGGGGCACAGATACGCAGTATTTT.

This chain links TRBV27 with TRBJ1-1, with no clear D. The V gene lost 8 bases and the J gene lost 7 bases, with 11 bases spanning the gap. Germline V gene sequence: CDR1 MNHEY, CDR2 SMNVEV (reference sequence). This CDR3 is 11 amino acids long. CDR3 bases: TGTGCCAGCTATTATCGTGGTGAAGCTTTCTTT. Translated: CASYYRGEAFF.

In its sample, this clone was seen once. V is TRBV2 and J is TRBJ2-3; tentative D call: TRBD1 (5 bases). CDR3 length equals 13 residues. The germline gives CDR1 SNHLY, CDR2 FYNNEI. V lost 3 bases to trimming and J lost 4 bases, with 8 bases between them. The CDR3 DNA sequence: TGTGCCAGCAGTGATATAGGGGCAGATACGCAGTATTTT. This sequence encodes CASSDIGADTQYF.

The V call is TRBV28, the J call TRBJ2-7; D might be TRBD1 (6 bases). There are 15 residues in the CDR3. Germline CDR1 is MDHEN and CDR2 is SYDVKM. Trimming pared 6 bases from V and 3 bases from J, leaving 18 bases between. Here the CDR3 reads CASSPPRLTGYEQYF. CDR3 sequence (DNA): TGTGCCAGCAGCCCTCCTCGTCTGACAGGCTACGAGCAGTACTTC.

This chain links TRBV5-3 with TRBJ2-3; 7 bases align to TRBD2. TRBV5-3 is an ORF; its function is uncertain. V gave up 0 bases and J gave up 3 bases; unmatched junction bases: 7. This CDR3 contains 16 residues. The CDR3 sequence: CARSLAASGCTDTQYF. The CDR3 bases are TGTGCCAGAAGCTTGGCGGCTAGCGGTTGTACAGATACGCAGTATTTT.

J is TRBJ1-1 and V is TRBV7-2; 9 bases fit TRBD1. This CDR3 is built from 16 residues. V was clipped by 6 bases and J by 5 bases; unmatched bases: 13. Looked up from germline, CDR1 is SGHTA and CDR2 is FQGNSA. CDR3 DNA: TGTGCCAGCAGTTTCACTCCAACGACAGGGGGGACTGAAGCTTTCTTT. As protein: CASSFTPTTGGTEAFF.

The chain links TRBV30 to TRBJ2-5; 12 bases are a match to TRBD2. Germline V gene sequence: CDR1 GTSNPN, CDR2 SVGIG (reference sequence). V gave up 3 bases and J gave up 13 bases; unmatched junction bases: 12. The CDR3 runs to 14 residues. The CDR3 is CAWREGLAGGSGYF. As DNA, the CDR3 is TGTGCCTGGAGGGAGGGACTAGCGGGCGGGTCGGGGTACTTC.

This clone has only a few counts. The CDR3 DNA reads TGTGCCAGCAGTGCCCTTGGGGCGGCGGGTCAGCCCCAGCATTTT. Translating gives CASSALGAAGQPQHF. This rearrangement joins TRBV2 to TRBJ1-5; weak D call: TRBD1 (5 bases). The V gene's germline CDR1 is SNHLY and CDR2 FYNNEI. This CDR3 contains 15 residues. Trimming left V 4 bases short and J 6 bases short, with 16 bases between.

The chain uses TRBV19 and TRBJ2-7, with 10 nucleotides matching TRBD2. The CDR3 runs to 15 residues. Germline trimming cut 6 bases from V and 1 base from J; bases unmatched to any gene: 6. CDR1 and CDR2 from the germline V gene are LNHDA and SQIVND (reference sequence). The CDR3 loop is CASSPGLARSYEQYF. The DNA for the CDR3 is TGTGCCAGTAGCCCGGGACTAGCGAGATCCTACGAGCAGTACTTC.

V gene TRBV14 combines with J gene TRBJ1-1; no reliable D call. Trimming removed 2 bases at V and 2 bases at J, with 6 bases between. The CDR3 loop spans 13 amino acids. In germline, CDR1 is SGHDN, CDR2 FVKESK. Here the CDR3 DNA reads TGTGCCAGCAGCCAATCGCTTAACACTGAAGCTTTCTTT. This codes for CASSQSLNTEAFF.

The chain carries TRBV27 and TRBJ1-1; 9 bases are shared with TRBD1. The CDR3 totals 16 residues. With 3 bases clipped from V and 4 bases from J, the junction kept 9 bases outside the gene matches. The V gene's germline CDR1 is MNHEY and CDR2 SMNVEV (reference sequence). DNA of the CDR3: TGTGCCAGCAGTTTTTCCCAAGGGACAGGGTCCACTGAAGCTTTCTTT. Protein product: CASSFSQGTGSTEAFF.

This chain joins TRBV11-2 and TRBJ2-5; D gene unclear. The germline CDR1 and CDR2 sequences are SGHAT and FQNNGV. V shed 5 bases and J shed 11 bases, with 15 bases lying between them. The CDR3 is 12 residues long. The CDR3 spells CASSPPGSEQYF. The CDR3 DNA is TGTGCCAGCAGCCCCCCTGGCTCGGAGCAGTACTTC. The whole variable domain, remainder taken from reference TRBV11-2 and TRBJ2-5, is EAGVAQSPRYKIIEKRQSVAFWCNPISGHATLYWYQQILGQGPKLLIQFQNNGVVDDSQLPKDRFSAERLKGVDSTLKIQPAKLEDSAVYLCASSPPGSEQYFGPGTRLLVL.

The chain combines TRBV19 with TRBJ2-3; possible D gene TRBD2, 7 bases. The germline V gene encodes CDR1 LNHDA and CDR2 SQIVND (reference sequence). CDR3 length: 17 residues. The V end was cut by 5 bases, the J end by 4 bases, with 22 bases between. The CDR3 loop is CASSPRGGGNLADTQYF. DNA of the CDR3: TGTGCCAGTAGTCCGAGAGGGGGGGGCAATCTGGCAGATACGCAGTATTTT.

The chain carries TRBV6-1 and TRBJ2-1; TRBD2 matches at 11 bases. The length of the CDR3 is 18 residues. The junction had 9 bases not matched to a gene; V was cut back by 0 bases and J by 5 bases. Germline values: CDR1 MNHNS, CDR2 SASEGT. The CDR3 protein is CASSEAVAGGPFDNEQFF. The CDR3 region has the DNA TGTGCCAGCAGTGAAGCGGTAGCGGGAGGGCCTTTTGACAATGAGCAGTTCTTC.

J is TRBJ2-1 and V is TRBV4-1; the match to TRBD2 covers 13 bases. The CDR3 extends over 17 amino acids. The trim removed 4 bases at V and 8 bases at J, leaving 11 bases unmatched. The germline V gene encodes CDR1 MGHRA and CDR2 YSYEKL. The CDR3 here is CASSPWTSGSAFDEQFF. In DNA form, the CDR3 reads TGCGCCAGCAGCCCTTGGACTAGCGGGAGCGCATTCGATGAGCAGTTCTTC.

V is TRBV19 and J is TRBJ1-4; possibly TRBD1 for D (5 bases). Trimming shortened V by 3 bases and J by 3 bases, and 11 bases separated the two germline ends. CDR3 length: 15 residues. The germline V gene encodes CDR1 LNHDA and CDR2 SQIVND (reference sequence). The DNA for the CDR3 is TGTGCCAGTAGTATGGGAGGGGTACCTAATGAAAAACTGTTTTTT. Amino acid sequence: CASSMGGVPNEKLFF.

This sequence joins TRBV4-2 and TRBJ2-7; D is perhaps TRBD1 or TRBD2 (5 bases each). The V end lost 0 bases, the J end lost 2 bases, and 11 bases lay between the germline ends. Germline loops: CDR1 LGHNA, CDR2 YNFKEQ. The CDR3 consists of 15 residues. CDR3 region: CASSQDTGLPYEQYF. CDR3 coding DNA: TGTGCCAGCAGCCAAGATACAGGACTCCCCTACGAGCAGTACTTC.

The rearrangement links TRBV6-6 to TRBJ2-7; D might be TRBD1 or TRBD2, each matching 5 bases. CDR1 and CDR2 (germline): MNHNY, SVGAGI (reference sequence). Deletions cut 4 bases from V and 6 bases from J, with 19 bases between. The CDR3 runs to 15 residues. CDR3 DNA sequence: TGTGCCAGCAGTTCCTGGGGCGGGTCTCCCGGCGAGCAGTACTTC. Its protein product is CASSSWGGSPGEQYF.